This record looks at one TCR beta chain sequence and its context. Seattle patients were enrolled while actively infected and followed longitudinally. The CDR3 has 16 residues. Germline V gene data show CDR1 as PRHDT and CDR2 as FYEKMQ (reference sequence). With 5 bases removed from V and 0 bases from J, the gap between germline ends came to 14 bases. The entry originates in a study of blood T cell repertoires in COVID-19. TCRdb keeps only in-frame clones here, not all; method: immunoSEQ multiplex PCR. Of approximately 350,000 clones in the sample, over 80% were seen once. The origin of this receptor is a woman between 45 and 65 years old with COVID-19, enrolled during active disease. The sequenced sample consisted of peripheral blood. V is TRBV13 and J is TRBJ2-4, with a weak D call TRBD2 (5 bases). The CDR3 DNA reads TGTGCCAGCAGCCTTATAGCGACTGTAGCCAAAAACATTCAGTACTTC. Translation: CASSLIATVAKNIQYF.